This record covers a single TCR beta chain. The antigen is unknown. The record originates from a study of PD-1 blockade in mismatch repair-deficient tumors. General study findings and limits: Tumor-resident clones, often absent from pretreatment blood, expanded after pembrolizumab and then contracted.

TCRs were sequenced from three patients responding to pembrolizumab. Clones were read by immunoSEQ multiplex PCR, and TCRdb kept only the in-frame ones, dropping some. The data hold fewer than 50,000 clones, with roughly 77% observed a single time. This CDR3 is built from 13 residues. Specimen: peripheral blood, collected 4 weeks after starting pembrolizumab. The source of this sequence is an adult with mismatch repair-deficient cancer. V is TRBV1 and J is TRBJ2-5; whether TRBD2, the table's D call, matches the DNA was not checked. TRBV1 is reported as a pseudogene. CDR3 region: CTSSQDSGETQYF. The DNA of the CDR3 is TGCACCAGCAGCCAAGATAGCGGGGAGACCCAGTACTTC.